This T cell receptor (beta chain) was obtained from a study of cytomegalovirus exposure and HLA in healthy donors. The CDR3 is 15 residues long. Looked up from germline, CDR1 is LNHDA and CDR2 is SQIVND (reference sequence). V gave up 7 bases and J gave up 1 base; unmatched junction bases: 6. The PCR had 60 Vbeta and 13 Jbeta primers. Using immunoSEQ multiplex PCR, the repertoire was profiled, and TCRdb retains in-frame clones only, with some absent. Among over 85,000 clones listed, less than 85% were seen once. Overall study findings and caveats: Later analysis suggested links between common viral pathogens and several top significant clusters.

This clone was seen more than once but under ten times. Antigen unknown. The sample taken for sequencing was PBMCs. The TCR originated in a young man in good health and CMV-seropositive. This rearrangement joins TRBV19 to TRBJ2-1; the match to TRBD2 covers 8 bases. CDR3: CASTNPGGSYNEQFF. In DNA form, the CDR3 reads TGTGCCAGTACCAACCCGGGGGGGTCCTACAATGAGCAGTTCTTC. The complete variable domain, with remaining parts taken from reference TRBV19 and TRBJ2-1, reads DGGITQSPKYLFRKEGQNVTLSCEQNLNHDAMYWYRQDPGQGLRLIYYSQIVNDFQKGDIAEGYSVSREKKESFPLTVTSAQKNPTAFYLCASTNPGGSYNEQFFGPGTRLTVL.